Reported below is one T cell receptor beta chain. Its antigen is as yet unknown. At one end, the junction sequence differs from germline, possibly due to a read error. Focal radiation was given together with CTLA-4 blockade (ipilimumab) to patients with chemo-refractory metastatic non-small-cell lung cancer. The CDR3 spans 11 residues. Germline loops: CDR1 SGHDT, CDR2 YYEEEE. The data were produced by immunoSEQ multiplex PCR, yet TCRdb's version contains in-frame clones alone and is incomplete. The sample includes roughly 45,000 clones, about 70% of them seen just once. This sample was taken from a study of radiotherapy plus CTLA-4 blockade in lung cancer. General study findings and limits: In blood, after radiotherapy plus ipilimumab, tumor-derived TCR clones expanded.

The receptor's source is a human donor with non-small cell lung cancer who had a partial response to radiotherapy plus ipilimumab. J is TRBJ1-1 and V is TRBV5-6; TRBD1 matches at 8 bases. The sequencing here drew on peripheral blood, taken from a patient treated with radiotherapy plus ipilimumab. CDR3 amino acids: CASSGQGTIIF. The CDR3, as DNA: TGTGCCAGCAGCGGACAGGGCACGATTATCTTT.